This entry lists 25 T cell receptor beta chains sequenced from one sample in a study of T cell repertoires in ileal Crohn's disease. The sample's time point: neoterminal ileum biopsy at postoperative endoscopy, about 6 months after surgery. Profiled with immunoSEQ multiplex PCR; TCRdb holds only in-frame clones, not every one. The sample includes roughly 62,000 clones, around nine tenths of them seen just once. Material for sequencing was ileal tissue. These TCRs come from an adult with Crohn's disease.

The V and J genes are TRBV5-1 and TRBJ2-1, with 10 bases matching TRBD2. Trimming cost V 3 bases and J 9 bases; bases outside gene matches: 9. The CDR3 is made up of 15 amino acids. Germline V CDR1 and CDR2: SGHRS, YFSETQ. The chain's CDR3 is CASSWSGRALSEQFF. CDR3 sequence (DNA): TGCGCCAGCAGCTGGAGCGGGAGGGCCTTATCTGAGCAGTTCTTC.

The V call is TRBV7-6, the J call TRBJ2-2, with a tentative D call TRBD1 (5 bases). V was pared by 1 base and J by 6 bases, with 12 bases between. This CDR3 contains 15 residues. Looked up from germline, CDR1 is SGHVS and CDR2 is FNYEAQ. Here the CDR3 DNA reads TGTGCCAGCAGCTTAGTTCAGGGTATCTCCGGGGAGCTGTTTTTT. Its protein product is CASSLVQGISGELFF.

The rearrangement uses TRBV15 and TRBJ1-4; D not resolved. This CDR3 has 16 amino acids. Looked up from germline, CDR1 is LNHNV and CDR2 is YYDKDF (reference sequence). V lost 0 bases, J lost 7 bases, and 15 bases lay in between. The CDR3 region has the DNA TGTGCCACCAGCAGAGAGGTTGAGGGCGGTCGTGAAAAACTGTTTTTT. It codes for CATSREVEGGREKLFF.

This rearrangement joins TRBV7-3 to TRBJ2-1; 13 bases are a match to TRBD2. Germline CDR1 SGHTA, CDR2 FQGTGA. V was pared by 6 bases and J by 8 bases, with 7 bases of the junction left unmatched. The CDR3 extends over 15 amino acids. The DNA of the CDR3 is TGTGCCAGCAGTAGGACTAGCGGGAGTTTCGATGAGCAGTTCTTC. It codes for CASSRTSGSFDEQFF. The full variable domain, its missing parts supplied by reference TRBV7-3 and TRBJ2-1, is GAGVSQTPSNKVTEKGKYVELRCDPISGHTALYWYRQSLGQGPEFLIYFQGTGAADDSGLPNDRFFAVRPEGSVSTLKIQRTERGDSAVYLCASSRTSGSFDEQFFGPGTRLTVL.

About this clone itself: This CDR3 is also generated by other DNA sequences in the sample. V is TRBV9 and J is TRBJ2-1; 9 nucleotides line up with TRBD2. The CDR3 extends over 15 amino acids. V lost 2 bases, J lost 7 bases, and 7 bases stayed unmatched. Germline assignment: CDR1 SGDLS and CDR2 YYNGEE. CDR3 DNA: TGTGCCAGCAGCGTCGTTAGCGGGAGCAGTAATGAGCAGTTCTTC. This gives the protein CASSVVSGSSNEQFF.

With regard to this clone: In the same sample, other DNA sequences code for this CDR3. V usage is TRBV6-4 and J usage is TRBJ1-1; D is uncertain. With 4 bases removed from V and 2 bases from J, the gap between germline ends came to 8 bases. Germline V lookup: CDR1 MRHNA, CDR2 SNTAGT. The CDR3 is 13 residues long. CDR3 sequence reads: CASSAGENTEAFF. CDR3 DNA sequence: TGTGCCAGCAGTGCCGGGGAAAACACTGAAGCTTTCTTT.

The chain links TRBV27 to TRBJ1-2; 9 bases are a match to TRBD1. V dropped 6 bases and J dropped 3; count of bases not matched to a gene: 20. Per the germline V gene, CDR1 is MNHEY and CDR2 is SMNVEV (reference sequence). The CDR3 totals 19 residues. This CDR3 is CASSSLDRDRVNSDYGYTF. CDR3 bases: TGTGCCAGCAGCTCCCTCGACCGGGACAGGGTTAATTCGGACTATGGCTACACCTTC.

The rearrangement uses TRBV28 and TRBJ2-2; D may be TRBD2 (6 bases). V lost 6 bases, J lost 2 bases, and 22 bases lay in between. Germline loops: CDR1 MDHEN, CDR2 SYDVKM. The CDR3 runs to 18 residues. The CDR3 is CASRSRGGGVVNTGELFF. In DNA, the CDR3 is TGTGCCAGCAGAAGTAGGGGTGGCGGGGTCGTAAACACCGGGGAGCTGTTTTTT.

The V call is TRBV13, the J call TRBJ1-6; 7 bases are shared with TRBD1. V lost 5 bases, J lost 5 bases, and 9 bases stayed unmatched. Germline V CDR1 and CDR2: PRHDT, FYEKMQ (reference sequence). The CDR3 loop spans 16 amino acids. In nucleotides, the CDR3 is TGTGCCAGCAGCATGGAGGCAGGGGGAAATAATTCACCCCTCCACTTT. It codes for CASSMEAGGNNSPLHF.

This chain links TRBV19 with TRBJ2-3, with TRBD2 matching over 8 bases. Unmatched junction bases numbered 6, after V lost 9 bases and J lost 1 base. This CDR3 is built from 14 residues. Germline V gene data show CDR1 as LNHDA and CDR2 as SQIVND (reference sequence). CDR3: CASQTSAGTDTQYF. CDR3 coding DNA: TGTGCCAGCCAGACTAGCGCGGGCACAGATACGCAGTATTTT.

The chain recombines TRBV30 with TRBJ2-3; D remains unclear. The V end was cut by 4 bases, the J end by 5 bases, with 7 bases between. This CDR3 spans 11 amino acids. Germline assignment: CDR1 GTSNPN and CDR2 SVGIG (reference sequence). The CDR3 here is CAWKVRDTQYF. In nucleotides, the CDR3 is TGTGCCTGGAAAGTTAGAGATACGCAGTATTTT.

CDR3 in DNA: TGCGCCAGCAGCTTGGAAGGGACTTACACTGAAGCTTTCTTT. This encodes CASSLEGTYTEAFF. The V and J genes are TRBV5-1 and TRBJ1-1, with D maybe TRBD1 (5 bases). Per germline, CDR1 SGHRS and CDR2 YFSETQ. The CDR3 covers 14 residues. V was cut by 0 bases and J by 3 bases, with 9 bases left in between.

This chain's CDR3 is CASSTLGTPSSGNTIYF. CDR3 nucleotide sequence: TGCGCCAGCAGCACCCTAGGGACTCCAAGCTCTGGAAACACCATATATTTT. The rearrangement joins TRBV5-1 to TRBJ1-3; D is perhaps TRBD1 (5 bases). V was shortened by 4 bases and J by 0 bases, with 17 bases between the two germline ends. The CDR3 runs 17 residues. The V gene's germline CDR1 is SGHRS and CDR2 YFSETQ. Supplemented by reference TRBV5-1 and TRBJ1-3, the full variable domain reads KAGVTQTPRYLIKTRGQQVTLSCSPISGHRSVSWYQQTPGQGLQFLFEYFSETQRNKGNFPGRFSGRQFSNSRSEMNVSTLELGDSALYLCASSTLGTPSSGNTIYFGEGSWLTVV.

This chain uses TRBV6-5 with TRBJ2-1; 7 bases match TRBD2. The CDR3 spans 14 residues. CDR1 and CDR2 (germline): MNHEY, SVGAGI. V dropped 8 bases and J dropped 1; count of bases not matched to a gene: 5. CDR3 DNA sequence: TGTGCCAGCTTTGGCGGGAGATCCTACAATGAGCAGTTCTTC. Protein product: CASFGGRSYNEQFF.

J is TRBJ1-2 and V is TRBV5-1; D gene unclear. The CDR3 length is 14 residues. V lost 1 base, J lost 2 bases, and 9 bases lay in between. CDR1 SGHRS and CDR2 YFSETQ come from the germline V gene. The CDR3 region has the DNA TGCGCCAGCAGCTTGATGGCCGGGAACTATGGCTACACCTTC. This translates into CASSLMAGNYGYTF.

The chain carries TRBV4-3 and TRBJ1-5; tentative D call: TRBD1 (6 bases). The CDR3 runs to 14 residues. The ends were cut back, 0 bases at V and 4 bases at J, with 7 bases in the middle. Germline values: CDR1 LGHNA, CDR2 YSLEER. The CDR3 nucleotides are TGCGCCAGCAGCCAAGATCAGGGGAATCAGCCCCAGCATTTT. It translates to CASSQDQGNQPQHF.

This chain uses TRBV10-3 with TRBJ1-5, with 7 bases fitting TRBD1. In germline, CDR1 is ENHRY, CDR2 SYGVKD. V lost 5 bases and J lost 4; bases outside the gene matches: 5. The CDR3 totals 14 residues. The CDR3 sequence is CAISTRQGNQPQHF. CDR3 sequence (DNA): TGTGCCATCAGTACGCGACAGGGAAATCAGCCCCAGCATTTT.

The chain links TRBV5-6 to TRBJ2-5; TRBD1 matches 10 bases. V trimming: 0 bases; J trimming: 2 bases; junction bases outside the gene matches: 10. CDR1 and CDR2 (germline): SGHDT, YYEEEE. The CDR3 is 18 amino acids. CDR3 coding DNA: TGTGCCAGCAGCTTGGCTGGGGGGGACAGGGGCCGGCAAGAGACCCAGTACTTC. Residues: CASSLAGGDRGRQETQYF.

This clone was detected a few times. The chain uses TRBV2 and TRBJ1-5, with 10 nucleotides matching TRBD1. J was trimmed by 5 bases and V by 4 bases; bases with no gene match: 5. Germline CDR1 and CDR2: SNHLY and FYNNEI. CDR3 length equals 15 residues. Here the CDR3 DNA reads TGTGCCAGCAGTGCCGGGACAGGGGACCATCAGCCCCAGCATTTT. Protein sequence: CASSAGTGDHQPQHF.

This clone was recorded once. The chain is built from TRBV5-1 and TRBJ2-7; D is possibly TRBD1 (5 bases). The CDR3 is made up of 16 amino acids. CDR1 and CDR2 from the germline V gene are SGHRS and YFSETQ. V was trimmed by 3 bases and J by 3 bases, leaving 19 bases between them. CDR3 sequence reads: CASSSGSTALNYEQYF. In DNA, the CDR3 is TGCGCCAGCAGCTCCGGATCGACAGCGTTAAACTACGAGCAGTACTTC.

The chain couples TRBV4-3 to TRBJ2-1, with 14 nucleotides matching TRBD2. In germline, CDR1 is LGHNA, CDR2 YSLEER. The CDR3 length is 16 residues. J lost 10 bases, V lost 0 bases, and 5 bases had no gene match. CDR3 amino acids: CASSQDGGTSGREQFF. CDR3 coding DNA: TGCGCCAGCAGCCAAGACGGGGGGACTAGCGGGAGAGAGCAGTTCTTC.

V and J are TRBV28 and TRBJ1-6; no reliable D call. The CDR3 has 15 amino acids. Germline CDR1 reads MDHEN; CDR2 reads SYDVKM. V was clipped by 1 base and J by 7 bases, with 11 bases between them. The CDR3 region is CASSLLSGTNSPLHF. In nucleotides, the CDR3 is TGTGCCAGCAGTTTATTGTCCGGTACGAATTCACCCCTCCACTTT. The full variable domain, in which reference TRBV28 and TRBJ1-6 provide the parts outside the CDR3, is DVKVTQSSRYLVKRTGEKVFLECVQDMDHENMFWYRQDPGLGLRLIYFSYDVKMKEKGDIPEGYSVSREKKERFSLILESASTNQTSMYLCASSLLSGTNSPLHFGNGTRLTVT.

The rearrangement uses TRBV7-9 and TRBJ2-7; 7 bases agree with TRBD1. The germline V gene encodes CDR1 SEHNR and CDR2 FQNEAQ (reference sequence). The CDR3 sequence is 16 residues long. After removal of 2 bases from V and 7 bases from J, the junction contained 14 bases not matched to a gene. CDR3 amino acids: CASSLRRKDRVREQYF. CDR3 nucleotides: TGTGCCAGCAGCTTACGCCGAAAAGACAGGGTCCGGGAGCAGTACTTC. The full variable domain, completed using reference TRBV7-9 and TRBJ2-7, is DTGVSQNPRHKITKRGQNVTFRCDPISEHNRLYWYRQTLGQGPEFLTYFQNEAQLEKSRLLSDRFSAERPKGSFSTLEIQRTEQGDSAMYLCASSLRRKDRVREQYFGPGTRLTVT.

The J gene is TRBJ2-5, the V gene TRBV6-6, with 7 bases lining up with TRBD1. Unmatched junction bases numbered 6, after V lost 0 bases and J lost 5 bases. This CDR3 region has 15 residues. Per the germline V gene, CDR1 is MNHNY and CDR2 is SVGAGI (reference sequence). CDR3 DNA sequence: TGTGCCAGCAGTTACTCGGGACAGCCCCAGGAGACCCAGTACTTC. Amino acid sequence: CASSYSGQPQETQYF.

This clone came up a few times. The genes are TRBV18 and TRBJ2-7; D unclear. The V end was cut by 2 bases, the J end by 4 bases, with 12 bases between. Germline CDR1 KGHSH, CDR2 LQKENI. There are 14 residues in the CDR3. DNA of the CDR3: TGTGCCAGCTCACCAGAAACAGTCGCTTACGAGCAGTACTTC. It codes for CASSPETVAYEQYF. The variable domain in full, with the rest retrieved from reference TRBV18 and TRBJ2-7, is NAGVMQNPRHLVRRRGQEARLRCSPMKGHSHVYWYRQLPEEGLKFMVYLQKENIIDESGMPKERFSAEFPKEGPSILRIQQVVRGDSAAYFCASSPETVAYEQYFGPGTRLTVT.